This TCR beta chain was recovered during a study of blood T cell repertoires in COVID-19. Produced via immunoSEQ multiplex PCR; TCRdb's table is partial and in-frame only. This table has roughly 300,000 clones, about four fifths appearing once. This TCR was recovered from a human donor with COVID-19, enrolled during active disease. The donor label of this sample is uncertain. What was sequenced was peripheral blood.

The DNA of the CDR3 is TGTGCCAGCCTACCGGGAACTAACTATGGCTACACCTTC. This gives the protein CASLPGTNYGYTF. This rearrangement joins TRBV12-3 or TRBV12-4 to TRBJ1-2; D is unclear. The CDR3 contains 13 residues. Between the trimmed V and J ends, which lost 8 bases and 0 bases, there was a span of 10 bases.